Listed here are 20 T cell receptor beta chains from one sample, sequenced in a study of cytomegalovirus exposure and HLA in healthy donors. The method was immunoSEQ multiplex PCR; TCRdb's version includes in-frame clones alone and lacks a portion of them. The data show approximately 120,000 clones, roughly 89% seen once. Specimen: PBMCs. The source is a woman younger than 35 in good health and CMV-seronegative.

The rearrangement joins TRBV6-1 to TRBJ1-1, with D unresolved. Trimming removed 9 bases from V and 4 bases from J, with 15 bases in between. CDR3 length: 13 amino acids. The germline gives CDR1 MNHNS, CDR2 SASEGT. The CDR3 DNA reads as TGTGCCAGTCAGACGGACGGGGTCACTGAAGCTTTCTTT. It encodes CASQTDGVTEAFF.

This rearrangement joins TRBV28 to TRBJ2-7; 7 nucleotides match TRBD2. Germline V gene lookup returns CDR1 MDHEN and CDR2 SYDVKM. The CDR3 runs to 15 residues. The J segment lost 4 bases and the V segment lost 6 bases, leaving 12 bases of the junction unmatched. CDR3 sequence: CASSWTSGVQYEQYF. The CDR3, as DNA: TGTGCCAGCAGCTGGACAAGCGGGGTCCAATACGAGCAGTACTTC.

The chain joins TRBV4-2 to TRBJ1-1; perhaps TRBD1 as D (6 bases). Trimming stripped 5 bases from V and 1 base from J, with 14 bases between. The CDR3 is 15 residues long. CDR1 is LGHNA and CDR2 is YNFKEQ in the germline V gene. The CDR3 nucleotides are TGTGCCAGCAGCACTACCGGGACATCGAACACTGAAGCTTTCTTT. As protein: CASSTTGTSNTEAFF.

The chain couples TRBV5-1 to TRBJ1-2; the D gene is possibly TRBD1 (6 bases). CDR3 length: 14 amino acids. CDR1 and CDR2 from the germline V gene are SGHRS and YFSETQ. V gave up 1 base and J gave up 4 bases, with 11 bases separating them. The CDR3 is CASSLTGLGYGYTF. CDR3 sequence (DNA): TGCGCCAGCAGCTTGACAGGGCTGGGCTATGGCTACACCTTC.

The chain links TRBV28 to TRBJ1-2; 7 bases align to TRBD1. J was trimmed by 1 base and V by 7 bases; bases with no gene match: 6. Germline lookup yields CDR1 MDHEN and CDR2 SYDVKM. CDR3 length equals 14 residues. CDR3 amino acids: CASTGTELNYGYTF. The CDR3 bases are TGTGCCAGCACCGGGACAGAGCTTAACTATGGCTACACCTTC.

The chain carries TRBV28 and TRBJ2-7, with no clear D. The CDR3 contains 11 residues. V lost 6 bases, J lost 6 bases, and 9 bases lay in between. CDR1 and CDR2 (germline): MDHEN, SYDVKM. The CDR3 DNA reads as TGTGCCAGCAGGAGCCGAAGCGAGCAGTACTTC. The encoded protein is CASRSRSEQYF.

The J gene is TRBJ2-5, the V gene TRBV19, with TRBD1 as a possible D gene (5 bases). V lost 5 bases to trimming and J lost 3 bases, with 10 bases between them. This CDR3 has 13 amino acids. Per germline, CDR1 LNHDA and CDR2 SQIVND (reference sequence). In nucleotides, the CDR3 is TGTGCCAGTAGTGGTGCAGGGAAAGAGACCCAGTACTTC. Translating it yields CASSGAGKETQYF.

The chain combines TRBV28 with TRBJ1-2; 8 nucleotides line up with TRBD1. Germline V lookup: CDR1 MDHEN, CDR2 SYDVKM. The junction had 13 bases not matched to a gene; V was cut back by 5 bases and J by 8 bases. CDR3 size: 15 residues. Written as DNA, the CDR3 is TGTGCCAGCAGTCATAGTCTACAGGGGACAGGAGGCTACACCTTC. Residues: CASSHSLQGTGGYTF.

The chain employs TRBV29-1 and TRBJ2-5; 8 bases align to TRBD2. The CDR3 is 14 residues long. V was pared by 6 bases and J by 5 bases, with 11 bases of the junction left unmatched. Germline-derived CDR1 and CDR2 are SQVTM and ANQGSEA. This chain's CDR3 is CSVVSGTVGETQYF. In DNA, the CDR3 is TGCAGCGTGGTTAGCGGGACCGTGGGGGAGACCCAGTACTTC.

This clone was picked up one time. The V and J genes are TRBV11-2 and TRBJ1-3; TRBD1 is a possible D gene (6 bases). The germline CDR1 and CDR2 sequences are SGHAT and FQNNGV. The CDR3 extends over 14 amino acids. The ends were cut back, 5 bases at V and 4 bases at J, with 12 bases in the middle. The CDR3 DNA sequence: TGTGCCAGCAGCCCGGGACATTCAGGAAACACCATATATTTT. This encodes CASSPGHSGNTIYF.

For the CDR3, the DNA is TGTGCCAGCAGCTTCTGGGACAGGGAACGCGGCTACACCTTC. It specifies CASSFWDRERGYTF. V and J are TRBV7-2 and TRBJ1-2; TRBD1 matches at 9 bases. With 3 bases clipped from V and 8 bases from J, the junction kept 7 bases outside the gene matches. This CDR3 spans 14 amino acids. In germline, CDR1 is SGHTA, CDR2 FQGNSA.

This chain links TRBV5-6 with TRBJ1-5, with 7 bases lining up with TRBD1. The CDR3 has 14 residues. The trim removed 4 bases at V and 3 bases at J, leaving 4 bases unmatched. CDR1 is SGHDT, CDR2 YYEEEE, per germline. CDR3 in amino acids: CASSRGQLNQPQHF. The CDR3 bases are TGTGCCAGCAGCCGGGGACAGCTCAATCAGCCCCAGCATTTT.

This clone was observed a single time. The chain has TRBV7-2 and TRBJ2-7; 8 bases are a match to TRBD2. In germline, CDR1 is SGHTA, CDR2 FQGNSA. The ends lost 4 bases at V and 3 bases at J; junction bases unmatched: 5. This CDR3 spans 14 amino acids. The CDR3 sequence: CASSSYREGYEQYF. CDR3 bases: TGTGCCAGCAGCTCTTACCGGGAGGGCTACGAGCAGTACTTC. Full variable domain (rest looked up from reference TRBV7-2 and TRBJ2-7): GAGVSQSPSNKVTEKGKDVELRCDPISGHTALYWYRQSLGQGLEFLIYFQGNSAPDKSGLPSDRFSAERTGGSVSTLTIQRTQQEDSAVYLCASSSYREGYEQYFGPGTRLTVT.

The rearrangement joins TRBV30 to TRBJ1-4; D unresolved. Germline CDR1 GTSNPN, CDR2 SVGIG (reference sequence). The CDR3 length is 15 residues. Trimming took off 7 bases at V and 10 bases at J, with 25 bases between the two ends. The CDR3 region has the DNA TGTGCCTCCACCAACGAGCCGACGCTCAGCGGAAAACTGTTTTTT. Translated: CASTNEPTLSGKLFF. Drawing the rest from reference TRBV30 and TRBJ1-4, the complete variable domain is SQTIHQWPATLVQPVGSPLSLECTVEGTSNPNLYWYRQAAGRGLQLLFYSVGIGQISSEVPQNLSASRPQDRQFILSSKKLLLSDSGFYLCASTNEPTLSGKLFFGSGTQLSVL.

The chain carries TRBV29-1 and TRBJ2-1, with D perhaps matching TRBD1 (7 bases). Trimming removed 5 bases at V and 10 bases at J, with 21 bases between. The germline V gene has CDR1 SQVTM and CDR2 ANQGSEA. CDR3 length: 14 residues. CDR3 residues: CSVPGGTYRGEQFF. As DNA, the CDR3 is TGCAGCGTTCCAGGGGGGACTTATCGAGGGGAGCAGTTCTTC.

The gene calls are TRBV29-1 and TRBJ2-3; 9 bases line up with TRBD1. The CDR3 runs 14 residues. Trimming took 1 base from V and 5 from J; bases not matched to a gene: 4. CDR1 is SQVTM and CDR2 is ANQGSEA in the germline V gene. CDR3 amino acids: CSVEGGTGIDTQYF. The CDR3, as DNA: TGCAGCGTTGAAGGAGGGACAGGGATAGATACGCAGTATTTT.

The J gene is TRBJ1-2, the V gene TRBV19; D gene uncertain. Trimming took 1 base from V and 8 from J, leaving 11 bases between them. CDR3 size: 13 residues. Germline V gene lookup returns CDR1 LNHDA and CDR2 SQIVND (reference sequence). CDR3 sequence reads: CASSIAPAGGYTF. CDR3 nucleotides: TGTGCCAGTAGTATAGCTCCGGCGGGCGGCTACACCTTC.

The V gene is TRBV28, the J gene TRBJ1-1; TRBD1 might be the D (5 bases). The CDR3 has 12 residues. The V and J ends lost 6 bases and 7 bases respectively, with 12 bases between them. From germline, CDR1 is MDHEN and CDR2 SYDVKM. CDR3 DNA sequence: TGTGCCAGCAGAGCGGGACGCCTTGAAGCTTTCTTT. Amino acid sequence: CASRAGRLEAFF. The full variable domain, completed using reference TRBV28 and TRBJ1-1, is DVKVTQSSRYLVKRTGEKVFLECVQDMDHENMFWYRQDPGLGLRLIYFSYDVKMKEKGDIPEGYSVSREKKERFSLILESASTNQTSMYLCASRAGRLEAFFGQGTRLTVV.

The chain joins TRBV23-1 to TRBJ1-5, with D possibly being TRBD1 (5 bases). TRBV23-1 carries the ORF label, with uncertain function. The CDR3 runs to 16 residues. The V end lost 2 bases, the J end lost 5 bases, and 16 bases lay between the germline ends. CDR3 DNA: TGCGCCAGCAGTCAACATAACCGGGACTTTTATCAGCCCCAGCATTTT. Encoded protein: CASSQHNRDFYQPQHF.

The rearrangement joins TRBV5-1 to TRBJ2-7, with D possibly being TRBD2 (5 bases). CDR3 length equals 16 residues. Germline V CDR1 and CDR2: SGHRS, YFSETQ. Trimming pared 4 bases from V and 2 bases from J, leaving 19 bases between. This chain's CDR3 is CASSPFSSEVTYEQYF. The CDR3, as DNA: TGCGCCAGCAGCCCCTTTTCTTCGGAGGTTACCTACGAGCAGTACTTC. Looking up the rest from reference TRBV5-1 and TRBJ2-7 gives the full variable domain: KAGVTQTPRYLIKTRGQQVTLSCSPISGHRSVSWYQQTPGQGLQFLFEYFSETQRNKGNFPGRFSGRQFSNSRSEMNVSTLELGDSALYLCASSPFSSEVTYEQYFGPGTRLTVT.